The sequence of this T cell receptor (beta chain) was determined in a study of blood T cell repertoires in COVID-19. Profiled with immunoSEQ multiplex PCR; TCRdb holds only in-frame clones, not every one. The sample shows 52,000 or so clones, 75% to 90% of them seen only once. Germline CDR1 SQVTM, CDR2 ANQGSEA. Losses at the gene ends were 7 bases for V and 1 base for J; bases not matched to a gene: 15. The CDR3 spans 17 residues. The V gene is TRBV29-1, the J gene TRBJ2-7; 11 bases fit TRBD2. Sequenced sample: peripheral blood. The clonotype originates from a woman aged 70 to 79 with active COVID-19. The CDR3 sequence: CSATGTSGFSRSYEQYF. The CDR3 nucleotides are TGCAGCGCAACCGGGACTAGCGGTTTCAGTAGGTCCTACGAGCAGTACTTC.